This T cell receptor (beta chain) was observed in a study of blood T cells in healthy people across ages. With a J-beta primer mix and a sample-barcoded 5' primer, a second PCR ran 7 to 11 cycles. TCRdb ran MiXCR on the 5' RACE reads and lists one entry per CDR3 protein. The data show 650,000 to 700,000 distinct CDR3 sequences, approximately 52% seen once. The V gene lost 6 bases and the J gene lost 11 bases, with 25 bases spanning the gap. The CDR3 has 14 residues. Germline V gene sequence: CDR1 DFQATT, CDR2 SNEGSKA (reference sequence). In this sample, this clonotype turned up a few times. Just one base apart from a much larger clone, this may be a read error.

Sample: blood. The genes are TRBV20-1 and TRBJ2-5; tentatively, D is TRBD2 (6 bases). This TCR derives from a woman at least 80 years old in good health. CDR3 in amino acids: CSAPPGGRSDEQYF. CDR3 in DNA: TGCAGTGCCCCCCCCGGAGGGAGATCCGATGAGCAGTACTTC.